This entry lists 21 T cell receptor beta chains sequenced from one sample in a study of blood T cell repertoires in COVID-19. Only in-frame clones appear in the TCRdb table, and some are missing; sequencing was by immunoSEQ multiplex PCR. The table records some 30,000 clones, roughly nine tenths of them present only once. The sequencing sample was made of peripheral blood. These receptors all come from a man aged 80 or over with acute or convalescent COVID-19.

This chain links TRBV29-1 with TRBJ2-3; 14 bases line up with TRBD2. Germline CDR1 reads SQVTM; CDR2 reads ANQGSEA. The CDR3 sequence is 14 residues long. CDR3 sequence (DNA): TGCAGTGTAGGGACTAGCGGGAGTTGGGATACGCAGTATTTT. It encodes CSVGTSGSWDTQYF.

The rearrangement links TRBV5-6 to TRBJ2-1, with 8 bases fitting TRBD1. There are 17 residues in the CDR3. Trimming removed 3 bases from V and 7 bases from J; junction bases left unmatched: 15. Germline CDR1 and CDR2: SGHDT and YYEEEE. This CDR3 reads CASSSLDRAFRGNEQFF. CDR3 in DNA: TGTGCCAGCAGCTCATTGGACAGGGCCTTTAGGGGGAATGAGCAGTTCTTC.

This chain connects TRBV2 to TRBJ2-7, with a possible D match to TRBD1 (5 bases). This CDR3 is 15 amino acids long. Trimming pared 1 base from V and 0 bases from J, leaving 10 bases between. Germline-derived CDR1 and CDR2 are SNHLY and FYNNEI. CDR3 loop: CASSEGQPSSYEQYF. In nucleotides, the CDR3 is TGTGCCAGCAGTGAAGGACAGCCCTCCTCCTACGAGCAGTACTTC.

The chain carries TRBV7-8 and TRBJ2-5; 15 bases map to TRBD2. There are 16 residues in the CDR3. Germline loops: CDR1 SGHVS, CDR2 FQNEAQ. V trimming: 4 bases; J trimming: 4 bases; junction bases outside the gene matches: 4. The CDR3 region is CASSWGLAGGSETQYF. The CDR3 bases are TGTGCCAGCAGCTGGGGACTAGCGGGGGGTTCAGAGACCCAGTACTTC.

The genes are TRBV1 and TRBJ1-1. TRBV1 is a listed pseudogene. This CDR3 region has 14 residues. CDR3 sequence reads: CTSSRLWGGTEAFF. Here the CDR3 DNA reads TGCACCAGCAGCCGCCTTTGGGGAGGCACTGAAGCTTTCTTT.

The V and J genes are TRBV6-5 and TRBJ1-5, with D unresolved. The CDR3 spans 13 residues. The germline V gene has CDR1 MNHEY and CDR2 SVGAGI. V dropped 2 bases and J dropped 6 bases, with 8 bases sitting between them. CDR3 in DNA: TGTGCCAGCAGTTACGACTTGGGTCAGCCCCAGCATTTT. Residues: CASSYDLGQPQHF.

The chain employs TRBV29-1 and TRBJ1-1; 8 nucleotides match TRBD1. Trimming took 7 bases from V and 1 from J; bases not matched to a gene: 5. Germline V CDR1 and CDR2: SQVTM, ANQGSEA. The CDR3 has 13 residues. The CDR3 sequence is CSGDGQGNTEAFF. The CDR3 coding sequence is TGCAGCGGCGACGGACAGGGGAACACTGAAGCTTTCTTT.

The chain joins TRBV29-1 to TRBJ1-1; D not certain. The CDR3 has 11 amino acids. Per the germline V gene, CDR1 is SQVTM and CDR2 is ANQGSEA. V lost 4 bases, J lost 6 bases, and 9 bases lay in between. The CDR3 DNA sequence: TGCAGCGTTGTTGCTCCAGCTGAAGCTTTCTTT. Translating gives CSVVAPAEAFF.

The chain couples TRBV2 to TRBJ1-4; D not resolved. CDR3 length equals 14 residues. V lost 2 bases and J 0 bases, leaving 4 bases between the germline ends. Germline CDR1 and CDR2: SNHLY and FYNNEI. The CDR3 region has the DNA TGTGCCAGCAGTGAACAGGCAACTAATGAAAAACTGTTTTTT. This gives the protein CASSEQATNEKLFF.

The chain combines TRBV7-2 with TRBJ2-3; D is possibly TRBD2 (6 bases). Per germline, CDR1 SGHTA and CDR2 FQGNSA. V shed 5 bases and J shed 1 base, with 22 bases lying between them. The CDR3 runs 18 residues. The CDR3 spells CASSRSAGPGLGTDTQYF. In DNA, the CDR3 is TGTGCCAGCAGCCGCTCCGCGGGACCCGGCCTGGGCACAGATACGCAGTATTTT.

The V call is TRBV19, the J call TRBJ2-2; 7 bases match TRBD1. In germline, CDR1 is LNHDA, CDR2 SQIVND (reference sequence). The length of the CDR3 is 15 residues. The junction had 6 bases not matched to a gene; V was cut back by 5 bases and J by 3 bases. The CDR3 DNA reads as TGTGCCAGTAGTCCGGGGACAGCTCACACCGGGGAGCTGTTTTTT. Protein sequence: CASSPGTAHTGELFF.

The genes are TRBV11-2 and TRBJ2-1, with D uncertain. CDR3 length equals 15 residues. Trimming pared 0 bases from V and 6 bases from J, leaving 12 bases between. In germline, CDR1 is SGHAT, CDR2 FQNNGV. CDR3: CASSLDFSGVNEQFF. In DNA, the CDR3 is TGTGCCAGCAGCTTAGACTTCTCCGGAGTCAATGAGCAGTTCTTC. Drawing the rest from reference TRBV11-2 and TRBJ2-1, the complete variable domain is EAGVAQSPRYKIIEKRQSVAFWCNPISGHATLYWYQQILGQGPKLLIQFQNNGVVDDSQLPKDRFSAERLKGVDSTLKIQPAKLEDSAVYLCASSLDFSGVNEQFFGPGTRLTVL.

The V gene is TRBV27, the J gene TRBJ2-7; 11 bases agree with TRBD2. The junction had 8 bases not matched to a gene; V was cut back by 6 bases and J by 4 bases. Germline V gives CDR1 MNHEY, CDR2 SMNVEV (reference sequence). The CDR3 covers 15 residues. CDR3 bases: TGTGCCAGCAGCGAATGGACTAGCGGGCGGTACGAGCAGTACTTC. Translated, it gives CASSEWTSGRYEQYF.

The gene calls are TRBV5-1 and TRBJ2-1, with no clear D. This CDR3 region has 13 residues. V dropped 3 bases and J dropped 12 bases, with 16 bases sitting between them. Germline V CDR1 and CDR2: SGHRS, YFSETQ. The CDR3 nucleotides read TGCGCCAGCAGCTGGTCTTCACTCTCTGGGCAGTTCTTC. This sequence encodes CASSWSSLSGQFF.

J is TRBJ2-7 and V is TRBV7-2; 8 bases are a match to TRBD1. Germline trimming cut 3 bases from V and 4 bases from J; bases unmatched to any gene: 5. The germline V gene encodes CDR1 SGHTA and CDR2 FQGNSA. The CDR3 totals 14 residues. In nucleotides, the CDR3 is TGTGCCAGCAGCTTGAACAGGGGGGCGTACGAGCAGTACTTC. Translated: CASSLNRGAYEQYF.

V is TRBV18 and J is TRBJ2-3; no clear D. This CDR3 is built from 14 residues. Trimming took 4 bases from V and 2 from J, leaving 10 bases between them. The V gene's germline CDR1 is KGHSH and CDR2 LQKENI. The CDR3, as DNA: TGTGCCAGCTCACGCGGAGCACTCACAGATACGCAGTATTTT. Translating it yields CASSRGALTDTQYF.

CDR3 residues: CASSESPGKEKLFF. The CDR3 coding sequence is TGTGCCAGCAGTGAGTCCCCGGGGAAGGAAAAACTGTTTTTT. This chain uses TRBV2 with TRBJ1-4; D not certain. The CDR3 spans 14 residues. The V and J ends lost 3 bases and 8 bases respectively, with 13 bases between them. Per the germline V gene, CDR1 is SNHLY and CDR2 is FYNNEI. Full variable domain (remainder filled in from reference TRBV2 and TRBJ1-4): EPEVTQTPSHQVTQMGQEVILRCVPISNHLYFYWYRQILGQKVEFLVSFYNNEISEKSEIFDDQFSVERPDGSNFTLKIRSTKLEDSAMYFCASSESPGKEKLFFGSGTQLSVL.

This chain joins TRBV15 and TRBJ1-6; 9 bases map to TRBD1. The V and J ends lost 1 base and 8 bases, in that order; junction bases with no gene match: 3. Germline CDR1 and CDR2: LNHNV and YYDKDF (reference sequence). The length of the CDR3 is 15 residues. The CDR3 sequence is CATSRGGTGHSPLHF. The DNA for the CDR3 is TGTGCCACCAGCAGAGGCGGGACAGGGCATTCACCCCTCCACTTT.

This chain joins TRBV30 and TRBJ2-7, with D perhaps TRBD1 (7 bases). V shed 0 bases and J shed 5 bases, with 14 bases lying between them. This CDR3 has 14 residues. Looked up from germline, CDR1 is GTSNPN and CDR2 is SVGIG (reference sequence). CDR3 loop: CAWSVGGGVDEQYF. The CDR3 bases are TGTGCCTGGAGTGTTGGAGGGGGCGTCGACGAGCAGTACTTC.

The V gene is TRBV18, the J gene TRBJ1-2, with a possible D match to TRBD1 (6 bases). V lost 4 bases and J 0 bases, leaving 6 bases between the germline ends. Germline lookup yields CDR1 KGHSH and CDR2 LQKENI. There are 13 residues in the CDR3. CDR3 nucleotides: TGTGCCAGCTCACGGGACACTAACTATGGCTACACCTTC. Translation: CASSRDTNYGYTF. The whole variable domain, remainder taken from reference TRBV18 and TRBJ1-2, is NAGVMQNPRHLVRRRGQEARLRCSPMKGHSHVYWYRQLPEEGLKFMVYLQKENIIDESGMPKERFSAEFPKEGPSILRIQQVVRGDSAAYFCASSRDTNYGYTFGSGTRLTVV.

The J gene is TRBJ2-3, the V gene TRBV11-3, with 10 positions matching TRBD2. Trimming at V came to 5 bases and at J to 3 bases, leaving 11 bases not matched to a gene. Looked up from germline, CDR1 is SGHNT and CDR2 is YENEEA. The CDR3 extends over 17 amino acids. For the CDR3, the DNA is TGTGCCAGCAGCCCCGGTTCTAGCGGGAGTGGTACAGATACGCAGTATTTT. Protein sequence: CASSPGSSGSGTDTQYF.